This T cell receptor beta chain was sequenced for a study of post-analysis software for immune sequencing data. Study-level background: Recorded subtypes: relapsing-remitting, secondary progressive, progressive-relapsing; some patients unannotated. General study points: Same-batch samples co-clustered strongly by F measure. Normalized Chao1 diversity was significantly lower in multiple sclerosis patients than in controls. Patients showed TRBV5-6, TRBV5-1 and TRBV20-1 among five TRBV segments more frequent than in controls.

Germline values: CDR1 MDHEN, CDR2 SYDVKM. Trimming stripped 2 bases from V and 11 bases from J, with 16 bases between. This CDR3 region has 14 residues. Only a few counts were recorded for this clonotype. What it binds is unknown. TCR beta cDNA libraries had unique molecular identifiers. Around 500,000 cDNA molecules came from about 1 to 10 million T cells. TCRdb recomputed calls from the PCR reads with MiXCR, one row per CDR3 protein. The data hold some 690,000 distinct CDR3 sequences, with 30% observed a single time. This chain uses TRBV28 with TRBJ2-4; a possible D gene is TRBD1 (6 bases). The sample was blood. This receptor was obtained from a girl aged 10-17 years with multiple sclerosis. This chain's CDR3 is CASSLVPGEVVQYF. The CDR3 region has the DNA TGTGCCAGCAGTTTAGTGCCAGGGGAAGTCGTTCAGTACTTC.